A selection of T cell receptor beta chains follows, all from one sample in a study of T-cell memory formation after mild COVID-19. TCRdb analysed the 5' RACE reads with MiXCR anew, one entry per CDR3 protein. The table lists 85,000 to 120,000 distinct CDR3 sequences, approximately 15% of them singletons. The source material was PBMCs or a T cell subset sorted from them (not recorded which). These receptors all come from an adult woman who had mild COVID-19 (a few samples of this study predate the infection). Cell type and time point are not known. CDR3s include the opening cysteine and the closing phenylalanine or tryptophan. A D gene is named only where the DNA matches it firmly. Expanded clones get a size class; other rows say once, few or many, or leave the size out.

J gene | CDR3 length | D gene | V gene | clone size | CDR3 DNA | CDR3 protein
TRBJ2-4 | 14 | NA | TRBV29-1 | NA | TGCAGCGGTCTTGCAGGGGAGTCGGAAAACATTCAGTACTTC | CSGLAGESENIQYF
TRBJ2-3 | 16 | NA | TRBV6-2/TRBV6-3 | few | TGTGCCAGCAGTTCCTTGGACAAGCCTAACACAGATACGCAGTATTTT | CASSSLDKPNTDTQYF
TRBJ2-1 | 14 | TRBD1 | TRBV30 | NA | TGTGCCTGGACCCGGACAGGGGGGTCGGGTGAGCAGTTCTTC | CAWTRTGGSGEQFF
TRBJ2-1 | 15 | TRBD2 | TRBV4-1 | NA | TGCGCCAGCAGCCAAGTAGCGGGGGGGTTTGATGAGCAGTTCTTC | CASSQVAGGFDEQFF
TRBJ1-4 | 14 | NA | TRBV29-1 | NA | TGCAGCGCCCACGAGAGGGGGGCCAAGGAAAAACTGTTTTTT | CSAHERGAKEKLFF
TRBJ2-5 | 13 | NA | TRBV12-3/TRBV12-4 | NA | TGTGCCAGCAAGTCGACACCCGAAGAGACCCAGTACTTC | CASKSTPEETQYF
TRBJ2-7 | 16 | TRBD2 | TRBV12-3/TRBV12-4 | NA | TGTGCCAGCAGGATGACTAGCGGGGGGCCGTCTTACGAGCAGTACTTC | CASRMTSGGPSYEQYF
TRBJ2-7 | 13 | NA | TRBV5-5 | NA | TGTGCCAGCAGCCTGGGGCTACACTACGAGCAGTACTTC | CASSLGLHYEQYF
TRBJ2-2 | 15 | NA | TRBV7-9 | few | TGTGCCAGCAGCTTAGAGCAGGGGTGGACCGGGGAGCTGTTTTTT | CASSLEQGWTGELFF
TRBJ2-5 | 15 | NA | TRBV11-2 | NA | TGTGCCAGCAGCTACTGGGAGACAGACGGCGAGACCCAGTACTTC | CASSYWETDGETQYF
TRBJ2-6 | 16 | NA | TRBV29-1 | NA | TGCAGCGTCACCTCGACGGGGCGCTCTGGGGCCAACGTCCTGACTTTC | CSVTSTGRSGANVLTF
TRBJ1-1 | 17 | TRBD1 | TRBV7-9 | NA | TGTGCCAGCAGCCAAAGACAGGGGGCTGGAGCGAACACTGAAGCTTTCTTT | CASSQRQGAGANTEAFF
TRBJ2-7 | 13 | NA | TRBV4-1 | NA | TGCGCCAGCAGCCAAGTCGGGCCTTACGAGCAGTACTTC | CASSQVGPYEQYF
TRBJ2-1 | 17 | NA | TRBV5-1 | NA | TGCGCCAGCAGCTTGTCCCCTGGAGACAGGCACTACAATGAGCAGTTCTTC | CASSLSPGDRHYNEQFF
TRBJ2-7 | 14 | NA | TRBV7-8 | few | TGTGCCAGCAGGCCTCCGACAGAGGGAAACGAGCAGTACTTC | CASRPPTEGNEQYF
TRBJ1-2 | 13 | NA | TRBV24-1 | NA | TGTGCCACCAGTATCGGTTCGGGCGACGGCTACACCTTC | CATSIGSGDGYTF
TRBJ2-1 | 16 | TRBD2 | TRBV20-1 | few | TGCAGTGCTAGAGATTTTGCAGGACTAGGAGTCATTGAGCAGTTCTTC | CSARDFAGLGVIEQFF
TRBJ2-2 | 16 | NA | TRBV5-1 | few | TGCGCCAGCAGCTTGGTCCCGACAGGGAGGACGGGGGAGCTGTTTTTT | CASSLVPTGRTGELFF
TRBJ1-2 | 16 | NA | TRBV7-6 | few | TGTGCCAGCAGCCCCCCTCGGCAGGAAAACAACTATGGCTACACCTTC | CASSPPRQENNYGYTF
TRBJ2-7 | 17 | NA | TRBV5-5 | NA | TGTGCCAGCAGCCCGACCGCACAGGATAGAACCCTCTACGAGCAGTACTTC | CASSPTAQDRTLYEQYF
TRBJ2-3 | 15 | TRBD1 | TRBV12-3/TRBV12-4 | few | TGTGCCAGCAGTACCCTACAGGGGAGCACAGATACGCAGTATTTT | CASSTLQGSTDTQYF
TRBJ1-5 | 13 | NA | TRBV7-9 | NA | TGTGCCAGCAGCCCTACATCTAGTCAGCCCCAGCATTTT | CASSPTSSQPQHF
TRBJ2-3 | 14 | NA | TRBV7-9 | few | TGTGCCAGCAGCTTTTCTCGGCCGGGAGATACGCAGTATTTT | CASSFSRPGDTQYF
TRBJ2-7 | 14 | TRBD1 | TRBV10-3 | few | TGTGCCATCACCCGAACAGGGGGCGCGGACGAGCAGTACTTC | CAITRTGGADEQYF
TRBJ1-4 | 18 | NA | TRBV4-1 | few | TGCGCCAGCAGCCAAGGGGTGGCCGCTAAGGGGGTTGGTGAAAAACTGTTTTTT | CASSQGVAAKGVGEKLFF
TRBJ2-7 | 17 | TRBD1 | TRBV4-1 | few | TGCGCCAGCAGCCAAGGCTTAACTAGGACAGGGGCCTACGAGCAGTACTTC | CASSQGLTRTGAYEQYF
TRBJ1-4 | 15 | TRBD1 | TRBV20-1 | NA | TGCAGTGCTAGAGATTACAGGGGGGATCGTGAAAAACTGTTTTTT | CSARDYRGDREKLFF
TRBJ2-1 | 15 | TRBD1 | TRBV12-3/TRBV12-4 | NA | TGTGCCAGCAGTCCGACAGGGTTGGAGGTCCATGAGCAGTTCTTC | CASSPTGLEVHEQFF
TRBJ2-3 | 15 | TRBD2 | TRBV20-1 | few | TGCAGTGCTAGAGGGCTAGCGGGAGAATTGGATACGCAGTATTTT | CSARGLAGELDTQYF